This entry concerns a single T cell receptor (beta chain). Other DNA sequences in this sample translate to the same CDR3. These data are taken from a study of technical replicates of blood from several donors. Measured with immunoSEQ multiplex PCR; TCRdb has only the in-frame clones, and not every one. Of 65,000 to 85,000 clones in the sample, 95% to 97% were seen once. CDR3 size: 15 residues. From germline, CDR1 is SGHRS and CDR2 YFSETQ. V was clipped by 0 bases and J by 3 bases, with 12 bases between them. The sequenced sample consisted of T cells isolated from PBMCs. The clonotype comes from a human donor in good health. This sequence joins TRBV5-1 and TRBJ1-2; D may be TRBD1 (5 bases). CDR3 residues: CASSLGQGRDYGYTF. The CDR3 nucleotides are TGCGCCAGCAGCTTGGGGCAGGGTAGGGACTATGGCTACACCTTC.